The sequence of this T cell receptor (beta chain) was determined in a study of blood T cell repertoires in COVID-19. The overall study: Both acute and convalescent COVID-19 samples were obtained from the United States, Italy and Spain. PBMCs, B-cell-depleted T cells, or T cells were the source of the cDNA or gDNA that made up the material.

Original analysis: From reference gene primer amplification, estimates of nucleated cell counts were derived. Produced via immunoSEQ multiplex PCR; TCRdb's table is partial and in-frame only. Clone size and V and J calls were adopted from that table, with D and trimming inferred from the DNA. The sample lists about 150,000 clones; roughly nine tenths were seen once. Germline CDR1 SQVTM, CDR2 ANQGSEA. V was shortened by 4 bases and J by 2 bases, with 12 bases between the two germline ends. The CDR3 totals 13 residues. The chain combines TRBV29-1 with TRBJ2-7; weak D call: TRBD1 (6 bases). Sequences were obtained from peripheral blood. This clonotype was sampled from a man between 50 and 59 years old with acute or convalescent COVID-19. CDR3 in amino acids: CSVVTGETYEQYF. The CDR3 coding sequence is TGCAGCGTTGTGACAGGTGAAACCTACGAGCAGTACTTC.